Listed below are T cell receptor beta chains from one sample, sequenced in a study of blood T cell repertoires in COVID-19. Profiling relied on immunoSEQ multiplex PCR, and the TCRdb table lists in-frame clones only, not all of them. The table shows more than 200,000 clones, with around 82% occurring only once. The source material was peripheral blood. Every receptor here comes from an elderly woman with active or convalescent COVID-19. CDR3s include the opening cysteine and the closing phenylalanine or tryptophan. D genes are given only for firm matches. Clone sizes are given selectively: once, few, many, or a class where the clone is expanded.

TRBV24-1	few	TRBJ1-5	TRBD1	CATSDRDSSNQPQHF	TGTGCCACCAGTGATCGGGACAGCAGCAATCAGCCCCAGCATTTT
TRBV3-1/TRBV3-2	once	TRBJ1-4	-	CASSRTTLRQLKNEKLFF	TGTGCCAGCAGCCGAACGACCCTCCGACAGCTCAAGAATGAAAAACTGTTTTTT
TRBV21-1	-	TRBJ2-1	-	CASSKRLAGVSLPHYNEQFF	TGTGCCAGCAGCAAACGACTAGCGGGAGTTAGTTTACCCCATTACAATGAGCAGTTCTTC
TRBV4-1	-	TRBJ2-5	-	CASSQIAGRGRKGETQYF	TGCGCCAGCAGCCAAATTGCGGGAAGGGGGCGCAAGGGAGAGACCCAGTACTTC
TRBV5-1	-	TRBJ2-7	-	CASSFGISYEQYF	TGCGCCAGCAGCTTCGGTATCTCCTACGAGCAGTACTTC
TRBV3-1/TRBV3-2	few	TRBJ1-1	TRBD1	CASRDREGGAEAFF	TGTGCCAGCAGGGACAGGGAGGGGGGCGCTGAAGCTTTCTTT
TRBV28	-	TRBJ2-1	-	CASSFSAYNEQFF	TGTGCCAGCAGTTTCTCAGCCTACAATGAGCAGTTCTTC
TRBV6-7	-	TRBJ2-2	TRBD2	CASSYPPYLAGGTGELFF	TGTGCCAGCAGTTACCCCCCGTACCTAGCGGGAGGCACCGGGGAGCTGTTTTTT
TRBV20-1	-	TRBJ2-1	TRBD2	CSASRLAGFNEQFF	TGCAGTGCTAGTAGATTAGCGGGATTCAATGAGCAGTTCTTC
TRBV5-1	once	TRBJ1-2	-	CASSLGYNRGQYGYTF	TGCGCCAGCAGCTTGGGCTATAATAGGGGCCAGTATGGCTACACCTTC
TRBV10-3	-	TRBJ1-2	-	CAIRRSGGTFGGYTF	TGTGCCATCAGGAGGTCGGGTGGGACATTCGGTGGCTACACCTTC
TRBV4-1	-	TRBJ2-2	-	CASSQDVNTGELFF	TGCGCCAGCAGCCAAGACGTGAACACCGGGGAGCTGTTTTTT
TRBV3-1/TRBV3-2	-	TRBJ2-1	TRBD2	CASSQESRLAGDNEQFF	TGTGCCAGCAGCCAAGAGAGTCGTCTAGCGGGAGACAATGAGCAGTTCTTC
TRBV7-2	-	TRBJ2-7	TRBD1	CASSSTRGPYEQYF	TGTGCCAGCAGCTCGACCAGGGGGCCCTACGAGCAGTACTTC
TRBV7-8	few	TRBJ2-1	TRBD2	CASSLDLAGKEQFF	TGTGCCAGCAGCTTAGATCTAGCGGGGAAGGAGCAGTTCTTC
TRBV27	-	TRBJ1-1	-	CASKSVNTEAFF	TGTGCCAGCAAGTCGGTGAACACTGAAGCTTTCTTT
TRBV13	-	TRBJ2-1	-	CASSRLGSYNEQFF	TGTGCCAGCAGCCGACTAGGCTCCTACAATGAGCAGTTCTTC
TRBV3-1/TRBV3-2	-	TRBJ2-1	TRBD2	CASSHNLVAGGGDEQFF	TGTGCCAGCAGCCATAACCTTGTCGCGGGAGGAGGCGATGAGCAGTTCTTC
TRBV7-9	-	TRBJ1-2	-	CASRPRGAGGYTF	TGTGCCAGCAGGCCCAGGGGTGCGGGTGGCTACACCTTC
TRBV28	-	TRBJ2-5	-	CASSLTTEETQYF	TGTGCCAGCAGTTTAACGACAGAAGAGACCCAGTACTTC
TRBV9	-	TRBJ1-5	-	CASSPRGSGQPQHF	TGTGCCAGCAGCCCTAGGGGGAGCGGACAGCCCCAGCATTTT
TRBV23-1	once	TRBJ2-4	-	CASSQCAGAAKNIQYF	TGCGCCAGCAGTCAATGCGCGGGGGCAGCCAAAAACATTCAGTACTTC
TRBV5-1	-	TRBJ2-3	-	CASSTQRSGTLRTDTQYF	TGCGCCAGCAGCACCCAGAGGTCGGGGACATTACGCACAGATACGCAGTATTTT
TRBV2	-	TRBJ1-4	-	CASSEMGGNEKLFF	TGTGCCAGCAGTGAGATGGGGGGTAATGAAAAACTGTTTTTT
TRBV19	-	TRBJ2-7	-	CASSIGGTYEQYF	TGTGCCAGTAGTATAGGAGGGACCTACGAGCAGTACTTC
TRBV11-2	-	TRBJ2-5	-	CASSPQETQYF	TGTGCCAGCAGCCCACAAGAGACCCAGTACTTC
TRBV5-1	-	TRBJ2-7	-	CASSLAVNRVSYEQYF	TGCGCCAGCAGCTTGGCCGTGAACCGAGTATCCTACGAGCAGTACTTC
TRBV27	-	TRBJ2-5	TRBD1	CASRHPGQRQETQYF	TGTGCCAGCAGACACCCGGGACAGAGACAAGAGACCCAGTACTTC
TRBV29-1	-	TRBJ2-1	TRBD1	CSAGQAYNEQFF	TGCAGCGCGGGACAGGCCTACAATGAGCAGTTCTTC
TRBV6-5	-	TRBJ2-7	TRBD1	CASSKSGTGLYEQYF	TGTGCCAGCAGCAAATCCGGGACAGGGTTATACGAGCAGTACTTC
TRBV24-1	-	TRBJ1-5	-	CATSDFASNQPQHF	TGTGCCACCAGTGATTTCGCGAGCAATCAGCCCCAGCATTTT
TRBV5-1	-	TRBJ1-6	-	CASSLVGVNFGSPLHF	TGCGCCAGCAGCTTGGTAGGGGTCAACTTCGGGTCACCCCTCCACTTT
TRBV2	once	TRBJ1-1	-	CASTPWQMNTEAFF	TGTGCCAGCACTCCCTGGCAGATGAACACTGAAGCTTTCTTT
TRBV7-8	once	TRBJ1-2	-	CASSFDDRPAYGYTF	TGTGCCAGCAGCTTTGACGACAGGCCAGCCTATGGCTACACCTTC
TRBV6-2/TRBV6-3	-	TRBJ2-5	TRBD1	CASSYSVTGVSKETQYF	TGTGCCAGCAGTTACTCGGTCACAGGGGTCAGTAAAGAGACCCAGTACTTC
TRBV28	-	TRBJ1-6	TRBD1	CASSSYRGYNSPLHF	TGTGCCAGCAGTTCCTACAGGGGTTATAATTCACCCCTCCACTTT
TRBV4-1	-	TRBJ2-7	-	CASSQEPTYEQYF	TGCGCCAGCAGCCAAGAACCTACCTACGAGCAGTACTTC
TRBV24-1	-	TRBJ1-2	TRBD1	CATSKGQLYGYTF	TGTGCCACATCGAAGGGACAGCTCTATGGCTACACCTTC
TRBV5-1	-	TRBJ2-7	TRBD2	CASSIGLEGGEQYF	TGCGCCAGCAGCATAGGACTAGAGGGTGGCGAGCAGTACTTC
TRBV30	-	TRBJ2-5	TRBD2	CAWSPGLAPFGETQYF	TGTGCCTGGAGTCCCGGACTAGCACCTTTCGGAGAGACCCAGTACTTC
TRBV6-5	-	TRBJ2-1	TRBD2	CASTLLAGDTEQFF	TGTGCCAGCACCTTACTAGCGGGAGATACTGAGCAGTTCTTC
TRBV18	-	TRBJ1-1	TRBD1	CASSPPWTGDAFF	TGTGCCAGCTCACCTCCGTGGACAGGGGACGCTTTCTTT
TRBV11-2	-	TRBJ2-1	-	CASSLDGTARRLGNEQFF	TGTGCCAGCAGCTTGGACGGGACTGCCCGGCGGTTGGGCAATGAGCAGTTCTTC
TRBV5-4	-	TRBJ1-2	TRBD1	CASSNKAQGARYGYTF	TGTGCCAGCAGCAACAAAGCACAGGGGGCCCGCTATGGCTACACCTTC
TRBV5-8	-	TRBJ2-5	-	CASSLLGGNLPETQYF	TGTGCCAGCAGCTTGCTTGGAGGGAACCTCCCCGAGACCCAGTACTTC
TRBV18	few	TRBJ2-2	-	CASSPSGTGELFF	TGTGCCAGCTCACCGAGCGGGACCGGGGAGCTGTTTTTT
TRBV7-9	few	TRBJ2-7	TRBD2	CASRPGLAGDLSYEQYF	TGTGCCAGCAGACCCGGACTAGCGGGAGACCTTTCCTACGAGCAGTACTTC
TRBV19	-	TRBJ1-3	-	CASSSRLISGNTIYF	TGTGCCAGTAGTTCCCGACTCATCTCTGGAAACACCATATATTTT
TRBV28	-	TRBJ2-1	-	CASSERRREQFF	TGTGCCAGCAGCGAGAGGAGGCGTGAGCAGTTCTTC
TRBV11-1	-	TRBJ2-1	TRBD1	CASSSDRGSYNEQFF	TGTGCCAGCAGCTCCGACAGGGGCTCCTACAATGAGCAGTTCTTC
TRBV2	-	TRBJ1-3	TRBD1	CASSFTPQGYGNTIYF	TGTGCCAGCAGTTTTACCCCACAGGGGTATGGAAACACCATATATTTT
TRBV6-1	once	TRBJ2-7	-	CASSEYEDISYEQYF	TGTGCCAGCAGTGAATATGAGGACATCTCCTACGAGCAGTACTTC